A single sample is the source of the 28 T cell receptor beta chains below, sequenced in a study of blood T cell repertoires in COVID-19. Clones were read by immunoSEQ multiplex PCR, and TCRdb kept only the in-frame ones, dropping some. The sample includes some 140,000 clones, around 84% seen only once; the top ten take roughly 1.7%. Sequencing was performed on peripheral blood. Receptor source: an older man with acute or convalescent COVID-19.

The chain joins TRBV10-3 to TRBJ2-1; D may be TRBD1 (5 bases). Trimming left V 6 bases short and J 2 bases short, with 14 bases between. Germline loops: CDR1 ENHRY, CDR2 SYGVKD. The CDR3 covers 15 residues. CDR3 loop: CAISLQTRAYNEQFF. The CDR3 DNA reads as TGTGCCATCAGCCTCCAAACCAGGGCCTACAATGAGCAGTTCTTC.

The V call is TRBV28, the J call TRBJ1-2; 9 bases are a match to TRBD1. With 3 bases clipped from V and 5 bases from J, the junction kept 4 bases outside the gene matches. This CDR3 spans 14 amino acids. Germline V CDR1 and CDR2: MDHEN, SYDVKM. The CDR3 spells CASSFVTGGYGYTF. For the CDR3, the DNA is TGTGCCAGCAGTTTCGTGACAGGGGGATATGGCTACACCTTC.

The rearrangement joins TRBV2 to TRBJ2-3; D is perhaps TRBD2 (6 bases). Germline V CDR1 and CDR2: SNHLY, FYNNEI. The CDR3 runs to 15 residues. V was clipped by 8 bases and J by 0 bases, with 15 bases between them. Here the CDR3 reads CASSEGASSTDTQYF. CDR3 nucleotides: TGTGCCAGCTCGGAGGGAGCCTCTAGCACAGATACGCAGTATTTT.

This clone has a count of ten or more. This chain links TRBV2 with TRBJ1-2; D ambiguous. V lost 5 bases to trimming and J lost 4 bases, with 14 bases between them. The germline V gene has CDR1 SNHLY and CDR2 FYNNEI. The CDR3 length is 14 residues. The CDR3, as DNA: TGTGCCAGCAGTCCGGACTTGACGGGCTATGGCTACACCTTC. Translation gives CASSPDLTGYGYTF.

This clone has only a few counts. The chain links TRBV29-1 to TRBJ2-2; tentative D call: TRBD1 (5 bases). The germline gives CDR1 SQVTM, CDR2 ANQGSEA. This CDR3 region has 13 residues. V was shortened by 7 bases and J by 1 base, with 10 bases between the two germline ends. The CDR3 here is CSADTGNTGELFF. As DNA, the CDR3 is TGCAGCGCTGATACAGGGAACACCGGGGAGCTGTTTTTT.

The chain uses TRBV6-5 and TRBJ1-4; the match to TRBD1 covers 7 bases. The trim removed 4 bases at V and 0 bases at J, leaving 2 bases unmatched. There are 15 residues in the CDR3. From germline, CDR1 is MNHEY and CDR2 SVGAGI. CDR3 nucleotide sequence: TGTGCCAGCAGTTGGGGACAGTCAACTAATGAAAAACTGTTTTTT. It is translated as CASSWGQSTNEKLFF.

The chain has TRBV5-4 and TRBJ1-4; D unclear. This CDR3 is 14 amino acids long. CDR1 is SGHNT and CDR2 is YYREEE in the germline V gene (reference sequence). V lost 2 bases and J lost 4, with 9 bases in between. Written as DNA, the CDR3 is TGTGCCAGCAGCTTATCAGGCAGTAATGAAAAACTGTTTTTT. Translated: CASSLSGSNEKLFF.

The chain recombines TRBV9 with TRBJ1-3; D ambiguous. Germline values: CDR1 SGDLS, CDR2 YYNGEE. The V end lost 0 bases, the J end lost 4 bases, and 8 bases lay between the germline ends. The CDR3 loop spans 14 amino acids. The CDR3 region is CASSVDSGGNTIYF. Written as DNA, the CDR3 is TGTGCCAGCAGCGTAGATTCGGGAGGAAACACCATATATTTT. The full variable domain, rest sourced from reference TRBV9 and TRBJ1-3, is DSGVTQTPKHLITATGQRVTLRCSPRSGDLSVYWYQQSLDQGLQFLIQYYNGEERAKGNILERFSAQQFPDLHSELNLSSLELGDSALYFCASSVDSGGNTIYFGEGSWLTVV.

V gene TRBV6-5 combines with J gene TRBJ1-2; the match to TRBD1 covers 9 bases. J gave up 6 bases and V 9 bases, and 14 bases lay outside the gene matches. This CDR3 region has 15 residues. Germline values: CDR1 MNHEY, CDR2 SVGAGI. CDR3 bases: TGTGCCAGAAGTAATACAGGGGGCACTTTCGATGGCTACACCTTC. Residues: CARSNTGGTFDGYTF.

V gene TRBV9 combines with J gene TRBJ2-5, with a possible D match to TRBD2 (5 bases). V dropped 1 base and J dropped 5 bases, with 21 bases sitting between them. Germline V gives CDR1 SGDLS, CDR2 YYNGEE. CDR3 size: 17 residues. Written as DNA, the CDR3 is TGTGCCAGCAGCGTAAATCCCGGTCAAGGGAGAGGGGAGACCCAGTACTTC. Translated: CASSVNPGQGRGETQYF.

The table lists this clone with a count of one. This chain uses TRBV11-3 with TRBJ1-1, with 8 bases matching TRBD1. The trim removed 4 bases at V and 1 base at J, leaving 5 bases unmatched. The V gene's germline CDR1 is SGHNT and CDR2 YENEEA. The CDR3 covers 15 residues. The CDR3 loop reads CASSSGQGANTEAFF. DNA for the CDR3: TGTGCCAGCAGCTCAGGACAGGGTGCGAACACTGAAGCTTTCTTT.

This chain uses TRBV5-8 with TRBJ2-5, with 9 bases that match TRBD1. CDR1 and CDR2 from the germline V gene are SGHTS and YDEGEE. Trimming removed 0 bases from V and 0 bases from J; junction bases left unmatched: 0. The CDR3 sequence is 15 residues long. CDR3 residues: CASSLGDRDQETQYF. CDR3 DNA sequence: TGTGCCAGCAGCTTGGGGGACAGGGACCAAGAGACCCAGTACTTC.

This clone was counted a single time. This sequence joins TRBV23-1 and TRBJ2-1; 7 nucleotides match TRBD1. TRBV23-1 belongs to the ORF category, with a function that is uncertain. The CDR3 is 15 amino acids. V lost 10 bases to trimming and J lost 5 bases; unmatched junction nucleotides: 14. CDR3 sequence reads: CATLGRGQVHNEQFF. CDR3 nucleotides: TGCGCCACCCTTGGTAGAGGACAGGTCCACAATGAGCAGTTCTTC.

This chain joins TRBV14 and TRBJ2-7; D ambiguous. Germline V gene sequence: CDR1 SGHDN, CDR2 FVKESK. The CDR3 length is 15 residues. Trimming removed 5 bases at V and 6 bases at J, with 20 bases between. Written as DNA, the CDR3 is TGTGCCAGCAGCACGGCGTCCCACAGACCCCTCGAGCAGTACGTC. Its protein is CASSTASHRPLEQYV.

For the CDR3, the DNA is TGCGCCAGCAGCCTACAGGGTAGAGGCGAGCAGTACGTC. Its protein product is CASSLQGRGEQYV. This chain connects TRBV5-1 to TRBJ2-7, with D possibly matching TRBD1 (6 bases). This CDR3 has 13 residues. With 4 bases removed from V and 6 bases from J, the gap between germline ends came to 14 bases. In germline, CDR1 is SGHRS, CDR2 YFSETQ.

On this clone: The junction differs from germline at one of its ends, possibly a read error. V and J are TRBV25-1 and TRBJ1-2; D call uncertain. Per germline, CDR1 MGHDK and CDR2 SYGVNS. The CDR3 length is 11 residues. Here the CDR3 DNA reads TGTGCCAGCAGTGAATATTATCGGTTCCACTTC. Protein sequence: CASSEYYRFHF.

The chain links TRBV20-1 to TRBJ1-1; TRBD1 matches at 7 bases. This CDR3 contains 15 residues. V was pared by 3 bases and J by 1 base, with 8 bases of the junction left unmatched. Germline V gene sequence: CDR1 DFQATT, CDR2 SNEGSKA (reference sequence). The CDR3 is CSASLRQGWNTEAFF. Written as DNA, the CDR3 is TGCAGTGCTAGTCTCCGACAGGGTTGGAACACTGAAGCTTTCTTT.

V and J are TRBV11-1 and TRBJ2-7, with 8 bases that match TRBD1. Germline CDR1 and CDR2: SGHAT and FQDESV (reference sequence). After removal of 5 bases from V and 7 bases from J, the junction contained 13 bases not matched to a gene. The CDR3 consists of 15 residues. The CDR3 reads CASSRRAGGSGEQYV. DNA of the CDR3: TGTGCCAGCAGCCGGAGGGCAGGGGGCTCAGGGGAGCAGTACGTC.

The chain recombines TRBV14 with TRBJ1-4, with a weak D call TRBD1 (6 bases). CDR1 and CDR2 (germline): SGHDN, FVKESK. The length of the CDR3 is 16 residues. Trimming removed 4 bases from V and 4 bases from J, with 16 bases in between. The CDR3: CASSPGRDTYNEKLFF. The CDR3 DNA follows: TGTGCCAGCAGCCCGGGCCGGGACACCTATAATGAAAAACTGTTTTTT. Full variable domain (missing parts from reference TRBV14 and TRBJ1-4): EAGVTQFPSHSVIEKGQTVTLRCDPISGHDNLYWYRRVMGKEIKFLLHFVKESKQDESGMPNNRFLAERTGGTYSTLKVQPAELEDSGVYFCASSPGRDTYNEKLFFGSGTQLSVL.

The chain links TRBV6-5 to TRBJ2-7; 8 bases map to TRBD1. CDR1 MNHEY and CDR2 SVGAGI come from the germline V gene. Losses at the gene ends were 4 bases for V and 2 bases for J; bases not matched to a gene: 4. CDR3 length: 14 amino acids. The CDR3 DNA is TGTGCCAGCAGTTTACAGGGGGAAACCTACGAGCAGTACTTC. Amino acids: CASSLQGETYEQYF.

The chain employs TRBV9 and TRBJ2-3; D is ambiguous. The V gene lost 4 bases and the J gene lost 4 bases, with 10 bases spanning the gap. Germline CDR1 and CDR2: SGDLS and YYNGEE. This CDR3 spans 13 amino acids. CDR3 residues: CASSRSLADTQYF. CDR3 bases: TGTGCCAGCAGCCGGTCACTTGCAGATACGCAGTATTTT.

V gene TRBV4-1 combines with J gene TRBJ1-5, with TRBD1 as a possible D gene (5 bases). Trimming cost V 4 bases and J 1 base, with 14 bases left between them. Looked up from germline, CDR1 is MGHRA and CDR2 is YSYEKL. The CDR3 spans 16 residues. CDR3 sequence (DNA): TGCGCCAGCAGCCCCGGGGCGGGACCGAGCAATCAGCCCCAGCATTTT. As protein: CASSPGAGPSNQPQHF.

The J gene is TRBJ1-4, the V gene TRBV6-5; 7 bases line up with TRBD1. This CDR3 has 14 amino acids. V shed 5 bases and J 6 bases; nucleotides not matched to a gene: 6. Germline V gives CDR1 MNHEY, CDR2 SVGAGI. CDR3 sequence reads: CASSLLGGDEKLFF. CDR3 coding DNA: TGTGCCAGCAGTCTACTAGGGGGCGATGAAAAACTGTTTTTT.

In regard to this clone: Other DNA variants within this sample encode the same CDR3. This chain connects TRBV7-2 to TRBJ1-4; 7 nucleotides match TRBD1. V dropped 1 base and J dropped 7; count of bases not matched to a gene: 3. Per germline, CDR1 SGHTA and CDR2 FQGNSA. There are 14 residues in the CDR3. The CDR3 loop is CASSLGQGREKLFF. The CDR3 coding sequence is TGTGCCAGCAGCTTAGGACAGGGACGTGAAAAACTGTTTTTT.

The chain combines TRBV5-1 with TRBJ1-2; a weak D match, TRBD1 (6 bases). This CDR3 comprises 14 residues. Germline CDR1 is SGHRS and CDR2 is YFSETQ. V was trimmed by 1 base and J by 5 bases, leaving 12 bases between them. CDR3 nucleotide sequence: TGCGCCAGCAGCTTGTCGCAGGGGCAGTATGGCTACACCTTC. It translates to CASSLSQGQYGYTF.

This clone was observed a handful of times. V gene TRBV5-1 combines with J gene TRBJ1-6; possible D gene TRBD1, 6 bases. V lost 4 bases to trimming and J lost 5 bases, with 10 bases between them. There are 14 residues in the CDR3. From germline, CDR1 is SGHRS and CDR2 YFSETQ. CDR3 loop: CASSTQGDNSPLHF. CDR3 DNA: TGCGCCAGCAGCACACAGGGCGATAATTCACCCCTCCACTTT. The entire variable domain, with the rest obtained from reference TRBV5-1 and TRBJ1-6, is as follows: KAGVTQTPRYLIKTRGQQVTLSCSPISGHRSVSWYQQTPGQGLQFLFEYFSETQRNKGNFPGRFSGRQFSNSRSEMNVSTLELGDSALYLCASSTQGDNSPLHFGNGTRLTVT.

The chain is built from TRBV20-1 and TRBJ1-2; D might be TRBD1 (6 bases). Germline lookup yields CDR1 DFQATT and CDR2 SNEGSKA (reference sequence). The CDR3 runs 10 residues. The CDR3 DNA sequence: TGCAGGTGGGGGGGCGAGGGCTACACCTTC. It is translated as CRWGGEGYTF.

The genes are TRBV15 and TRBJ2-7; tentative D call: TRBD1 (6 bases). V was cut by 0 bases and J by 3 bases, with 6 bases left in between. This CDR3 spans 13 amino acids. Per the germline V gene, CDR1 is LNHNV and CDR2 is YYDKDF (reference sequence). DNA of the CDR3: TGTGCCACCAGCAGAGAGACAGGCTACGAGCAGTACTTC. Amino acids: CATSRETGYEQYF.